The rows below give T cell receptor beta chains drawn from one sample of a study of cytomegalovirus exposure and HLA in healthy donors. Profiling relied on immunoSEQ multiplex PCR, and the TCRdb table lists in-frame clones only, not all of them. This sample has more than 95,000 clones, with about 75% found just once. The source material was PBMCs. These receptors were taken from a man between 60 and 70 years old in good health and CMV-seropositive. The CDR3 runs from the conserved cysteine through the conserved F or W. The D gene is left open where the match is weak. Clone size is given for some rows only: seen once, a few or many times, or a class if the clone is expanded.

D: -; V: TRBV13; J: TRBJ2-7; size: -; CDR3: CASSALAGVSPYEQYF; DNA: TGTGCCAGCAGCGCACTCGCAGGGGTTTCGCCCTACGAGCAGTACTTC
D: -; V: TRBV5-1; J: TRBJ2-7; size: -; CDR3: CASSWAGNEQYF; DNA: TGCGCCAGCAGCTGGGCTGGTAACGAGCAGTACTTC
D: -; V: TRBV14; J: TRBJ1-6; size: once; CDR3: CASSSDSAGPAANSPLHF; DNA: TGTGCCAGCAGTTCGGACAGTGCCGGCCCAGCCGCCAATTCACCCCTCCACTTT
D: -; V: TRBV5-1; J: TRBJ2-7; size: -; CDR3: CASSFRAGGYEQYF; DNA: TGCGCCAGCAGCTTCAGGGCTGGCGGCTACGAGCAGTACTTC
D: TRBD1; V: TRBV18; J: TRBJ1-6; size: once; CDR3: CASSPTGGRDSPLHF; DNA: TGTGCCAGCTCACCGACAGGGGGTCGTGATTCACCCCTCCACTTT
D: -; V: TRBV6-6; J: TRBJ2-7; size: few; CDR3: CASQYYEQYF; DNA: TGTGCCAGCCAGTATTACGAGCAGTACTTC
D: TRBD1; V: TRBV6-5; J: TRBJ1-1; size: -; CDR3: CASTTGGANTEAFF; DNA: TGTGCCAGCACGACAGGGGGCGCAAACACTGAAGCTTTCTTT
D: -; V: TRBV18; J: TRBJ1-1; size: -; CDR3: CASSPGRLEAFF; DNA: TGTGCCAGCTCTCCCGGGAGACTTGAAGCTTTCTTT
D: -; V: TRBV6-5; J: TRBJ2-7; size: -; CDR3: CASSYGPPANYEQYF; DNA: TGTGCCAGCAGTTATGGTCCCCCTGCTAACTACGAGCAGTACTTC
D: -; V: TRBV5-1; J: TRBJ2-5; size: -; CDR3: CASSPRPGAWETQYF; DNA: TGCGCCAGCAGCCCTCGCCCAGGGGCGTGGGAGACCCAGTACTTC
D: -; V: TRBV25-1; J: TRBJ1-2; size: -; CDR3: CASRDTRAAFDGYTF; DNA: TGTGCCAGCAGAGACACGAGAGCCGCCTTCGATGGCTACACCTTC
D: TRBD2; V: TRBV5-4; J: TRBJ2-7; size: few; CDR3: CASSPGTRVRGEQYF; DNA: TGTGCCAGCAGCCCTGGGACTAGGGTGCGGGGGGAGCAGTACTTC
D: -; V: TRBV9; J: TRBJ2-7; size: -; CDR3: CASSRGTGRNYEQYF; DNA: TGTGCCAGCAGCAGGGGGACCGGGAGGAATTACGAGCAGTACTTC
D: -; V: TRBV20-1; J: TRBJ2-3; size: -; CDR3: CSVRSTDTQYF; DNA: TGCAGTGTGCGCAGCACAGATACGCAGTATTTT
D: -; V: TRBV9; J: TRBJ2-3; size: -; CDR3: CASSVGEWTDTQYF; DNA: TGTGCCAGCAGCGTAGGAGAATGGACAGATACGCAGTATTTT
D: TRBD1; V: TRBV5-7; J: TRBJ2-3; size: -; CDR3: CAYSGQGADTQYF; DNA: TGTGCTTATTCGGGACAGGGGGCAGATACGCAGTATTTT
D: TRBD2; V: TRBV18; J: TRBJ2-5; size: once; CDR3: CASSPPGLVGETQYF; DNA: TGTGCCAGCTCACCACCGGGACTAGTTGGAGAGACCCAGTACTTC
D: TRBD1; V: TRBV7-9; J: TRBJ2-7; size: once; CDR3: CSSSWTGTGEAEQYF; DNA: TGTTCCAGCAGCTGGACCGGGACAGGGGAGGCCGAGCAGTACTTC
D: -; V: TRBV5-5; J: TRBJ1-5; size: -; CDR3: CASSLGGGNQPQHF; DNA: TGTGCCAGCAGCTTAGGGGGGGGCAATCAGCCCCAGCATTTT
D: -; V: TRBV30; J: TRBJ1-1; size: -; CDR3: CAWSVQGDTEAFF; DNA: TGTGCCTGGAGTGTACAAGGAGACACTGAAGCTTTCTTT
D: TRBD1; V: TRBV7-2; J: TRBJ2-7; size: -; CDR3: CASSLAGQGVHEQYF; DNA: TGTGCCAGCAGCTTAGCGGGGCAGGGGGTGCACGAGCAGTACTTC
D: -; V: TRBV7-9; J: TRBJ1-5; size: -; CDR3: CASSAQSDQPQHF; DNA: TGTGCCAGCAGCGCCCAGTCTGATCAGCCCCAGCATTTT
D: -; V: TRBV10-3; J: TRBJ1-1; size: -; CDR3: CAISEMRKNTEAFF; DNA: TGTGCCATCAGTGAAATGAGGAAGAACACTGAAGCTTTCTTT
D: -; V: TRBV18; J: TRBJ1-2; size: -; CDR3: CASSLTDRNGYTF; DNA: TGTGCCAGCTCACTGACAGATAGGAATGGCTACACCTTC
D: TRBD1; V: TRBV19; J: TRBJ1-1; size: -; CDR3: CASTPMAAGQGAFF; DNA: TGTGCCAGTACCCCAATGGCCGCCGGACAGGGAGCTTTCTTT
D: -; V: TRBV6-5; J: TRBJ1-5; size: -; CDR3: CASRTPGASEPQHF; DNA: TGTGCCAGCAGAACCCCAGGGGCATCTGAACCCCAGCATTTT
D: TRBD1; V: TRBV19; J: TRBJ2-5; size: -; CDR3: CASGPTGGETQYF; DNA: TGTGCCAGTGGGCCGACAGGGGGAGAGACCCAGTACTTC
D: -; V: TRBV10-3; J: TRBJ2-3; size: -; CDR3: CAISEDSVTDTQYF; DNA: TGTGCCATTAGTGAGGACTCAGTCACAGATACGCAGTATTTT
D: TRBD1; V: TRBV29-1; J: TRBJ1-1; size: -; CDR3: CSAEGTEGTEAFF; DNA: TGCAGCGCCGAAGGGACAGAAGGCACTGAAGCTTTCTTT
D: -; V: TRBV6-1; J: TRBJ2-5; size: -; CDR3: CASRVSGKETQYF; DNA: TGTGCCAGCAGGGTCTCGGGGAAAGAGACCCAGTACTTC
D: TRBD1; V: TRBV7-9; J: TRBJ2-1; size: -; CDR3: CASSSTGGWGNEQFF; DNA: TGTGCCAGCAGCTCCACAGGGGGGTGGGGTAATGAGCAGTTCTTC
D: -; V: TRBV18; J: TRBJ1-1; size: -; CDR3: CASSPPDLGNTEAFF; DNA: TGTGCCAGCTCACCACCGGACTTGGGGAACACTGAAGCTTTCTTT
D: TRBD1; V: TRBV16; J: TRBJ1-3; size: -; CDR3: CASSQETGYGNTIYF; DNA: TGTGCCAGCAGCCAAGAGACAGGGTACGGAAACACCATATATTTT
D: TRBD1; V: TRBV19; J: TRBJ1-2; size: once; CDR3: CASSIATGGYGYTF; DNA: TGTGCCAGTAGTATAGCGACAGGGGGCTATGGCTACACCTTC
D: -; V: TRBV19; J: TRBJ1-2; size: -; CDR3: CASASGTASYGYTF; DNA: TGTGCCAGTGCCTCCGGAACAGCATCTTATGGCTACACCTTC
D: -; V: TRBV9; J: TRBJ2-7; size: -; CDR3: CASSVGQEGSYEQYF; DNA: TGTGCCAGCAGCGTCGGACAGGAGGGCTCCTACGAGCAGTACTTC
D: TRBD1; V: TRBV27; J: TRBJ1-1; size: few; CDR3: CASSPRQGSNTEAFF; DNA: TGTGCCAGCAGTCCTCGACAGGGATCGAACACTGAAGCTTTCTTT
D: TRBD2; V: TRBV2; J: TRBJ2-5; size: -; CDR3: CASRPGLAGAQETQYF; DNA: TGTGCCAGCAGACCGGGACTAGCGGGGGCACAAGAGACCCAGTACTTC
D: -; V: TRBV7-2; J: TRBJ1-5; size: -; CDR3: CASSFNGNQPQHF; DNA: TGTGCCAGCAGCTTTAACGGGAATCAGCCCCAGCATTTT